The entry below describes one T cell receptor beta chain. As yet, its antigen is unknown. V gave up 5 bases and J gave up 6 bases; unmatched junction bases: 7. The length of the CDR3 is 13 residues. Germline CDR1 MNHNS, CDR2 SASEGT. This sample was taken from a study of graft-versus-host responses after intestinal transplantation. TCRdb's copy holds only in-frame clones and misses some; the assay was immunoSEQ multiplex PCR. The sample consists of more than 95,000 clones, more than 85% of them appearing once. V is TRBV6-1 and J is TRBJ2-7; 7 nucleotides line up with TRBD2. This sequence was found in a human donor who received an intestinal transplant. Sequenced material: unstimulated CD4+ T cells sorted from spleen or lymph node cells, taken before intestinal transplant. The CDR3 loop reads CASSWTSRGEQYF. In DNA form, the CDR3 reads TGTGCCAGCAGTTGGACTAGTAGAGGCGAGCAGTACTTC.